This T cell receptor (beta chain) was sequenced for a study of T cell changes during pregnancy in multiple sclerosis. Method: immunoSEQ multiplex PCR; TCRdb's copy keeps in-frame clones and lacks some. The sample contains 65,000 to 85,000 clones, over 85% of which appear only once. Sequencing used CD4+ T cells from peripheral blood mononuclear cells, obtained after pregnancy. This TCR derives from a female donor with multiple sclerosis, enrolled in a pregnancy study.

The CDR3 coding sequence is TGTGCCAGCAGCTCCCGGGTAAGCCTTGAGTCCAATGAGCAGTTCTTC. The encoded protein is CASSSRVSLESNEQFF. The chain employs TRBV5-4 and TRBJ2-1; D ambiguous. The V and J ends lost 3 bases and 6 bases respectively, with 19 bases between them. There are 16 residues in the CDR3. Germline V gene sequence: CDR1 SGHNT, CDR2 YYREEE (reference sequence).